The rows below give T cell receptor beta chains drawn from one sample of a study of blood T cell repertoires in COVID-19. Produced via immunoSEQ multiplex PCR; TCRdb's table is partial and in-frame only. The sample contains about 210,000 clones, about four fifths of which appear only once. Sample: peripheral blood. The receptors shown here come from a man aged 60 to 75 with acute or convalescent COVID-19. The CDR3 runs from the conserved cysteine through the conserved F or W. A D gene is named only where the DNA matches it firmly. Not all rows give a size; the values are once, few, many and, for expanded clones, a class.

>-|-|TRBV15|12|TRBJ2-5
CATSRDRGTQYF
TGTGCCACCAGCAGAGATCGGGGGACCCAGTACTTC
>-|-|TRBV3-1/TRBV3-2|15|TRBJ1-3
CASSRAGDRVNTIYF
TGTGCCAGCAGCAGGGCCGGGGATCGGGTAAACACCATATATTTT
>TRBD2|-|TRBV15|16|TRBJ2-7
CATSRPGLAANYEQYF
TGTGCCACCAGCAGACCAGGACTAGCGGCCAACTACGAGCAGTACTTC
>-|-|TRBV7-2|12|TRBJ2-1
CASSRRANEQFF
TGTGCCAGCAGCCGGCGGGCCAATGAGCAGTTCTTC
>TRBD1|-|TRBV15|13|TRBJ1-4
CATVGTGLQKLFF
TGTGCCACCGTCGGGACAGGGTTACAAAAACTGTTTTTT
>-|-|TRBV5-5|13|TRBJ1-1
CASSSVVETEAFF
TGTGCCAGCAGCTCTGTCGTGGAGACTGAAGCTTTCTTT
>-|-|TRBV21-1|19|TRBJ1-5
CASSTDTGQNMNSNQPQHF
TGTGCCAGCAGCACAGATACGGGACAGAATATGAATAGCAATCAGCCCCAGCATTTT
>-|-|TRBV18|15|TRBJ2-1
CASSPRLAIGNEQFF
TGTGCCAGCTCACCTCGGCTAGCGATAGGGAATGAGCAGTTCTTC
>-|-|TRBV24-1|11|TRBJ1-1
CATSQGWEAFF
TGTGCCACCAGTCAGGGGTGGGAAGCTTTCTTT
>TRBD1|-|TRBV19|13|TRBJ1-2
CASSIRDRGSYTF
TGTGCCAGTAGTATAAGGGACAGGGGAAGCTACACCTTC
>TRBD2|-|TRBV6-1|15|TRBJ2-7
CASSEGLAGGNEQYF
TGTGCCAGCAGTGAAGGACTAGCGGGGGGTAACGAGCAGTACTTC
>TRBD2|-|TRBV25-1|15|TRBJ2-2
CASSEAGGDTGELFF
TGTGCCAGCAGTGAAGCGGGAGGGGACACCGGGGAGCTGTTTTTT
>TRBD1|once|TRBV7-9|12|TRBJ1-3
CASSYGQGSIYF
TGTGCCAGCAGCTACGGACAGGGAAGTATATATTTT
>TRBD1|-|TRBV12-3/TRBV12-4|13|TRBJ1-2
CASSSRQGNGYTF
TGTGCCAGCAGTTCCAGACAGGGGAATGGCTACACCTTC
>TRBD2|-|TRBV6-4|14|TRBJ2-3
CASSAGTSGDTQYF
TGTGCCAGCAGTGCCGGGACTAGCGGGGATACGCAGTATTTT
>-|-|TRBV27|14|TRBJ2-3
CASSSGGPTDTQYF
TGTGCCAGCAGTTCAGGGGGGCCTACAGATACGCAGTATTTT
>TRBD1|-|TRBV4-1|15|TRBJ2-7
CASSHPGTGSYEQYF
TGCGCCAGCAGCCACCCCGGGACAGGCTCCTACGAGCAGTACTTC
>TRBD1|-|TRBV5-6|17|TRBJ1-3
CASSYSGTGLTGNTIYF
TGTGCCAGCAGCTACTCGGGGACAGGGTTGACTGGAAACACCATATATTTT
>-|-|TRBV6-2/TRBV6-3|14|TRBJ2-5
CASSYSSEAETQYF
TGTGCCAGCAGTTACTCGTCCGAAGCAGAGACCCAGTACTTC
>TRBD2|-|TRBV19|15|TRBJ2-7
CASTPSGASSYEQYF
TGTGCCAGTACCCCTAGCGGCGCAAGCTCCTACGAGCAGTACTTC
>-|once|TRBV3-1/TRBV3-2|15|TRBJ2-1
CASSQVPRRYNEQFF
TGTGCCAGCAGCCAAGTACCCCGGCGGTACAATGAGCAGTTCTTC
>TRBD1|-|TRBV12-3/TRBV12-4|13|TRBJ1-2
CATIPGQNYGYTF
TGTGCCACAATCCCGGGACAGAACTATGGCTACACCTTC
>-|-|TRBV10-1|15|TRBJ1-1
CASSESRQGNTEAFF
TGCGCCAGCAGTGAGTCGAGGCAGGGCAACACTGAAGCTTTCTTT
>-|few|TRBV6-5|13|TRBJ2-7
CASSQGHGYEQYF
TGTGCCAGCAGCCAGGGGCACGGATACGAGCAGTACTTC
>-|-|TRBV2|14|TRBJ1-2
CASSDSLANYGYTF
TGTGCCAGCAGCGACAGTTTAGCTAACTATGGCTACACCTTC
>TRBD1|-|TRBV6-5|14|TRBJ1-1
CASKKQGQNTEAFF
TGTGCCAGCAAAAAACAGGGGCAGAACACTGAAGCTTTCTTT
>-|-|TRBV7-2|14|TRBJ1-5
CASSPGTWDQPQHF
TGTGCCAGCAGCCCCGGGACATGGGATCAGCCCCAGCATTTT
>TRBD1|-|TRBV3-1/TRBV3-2|14|TRBJ1-6
CASSPRDRESPLHF
TGTGCCAGCAGCCCCCGGGACAGGGAATCACCCCTCCACTTT
>TRBD1|-|TRBV11-3|16|TRBJ2-7
CASSFYKGAKVGEQYF
TGTGCCAGCAGCTTTTATAAGGGGGCGAAGGTCGGCGAGCAGTACTTC
>-|once|TRBV6-5|13|TRBJ2-7
CASSTQGWGEQYF
TGTGCCAGCAGTACGCAGGGTTGGGGCGAGCAGTACTTC
>TRBD1|-|TRBV15|13|TRBJ1-2
CATGEGTVPPWAF
TGTGCCACCGGGGAAGGGACAGTCCCCCCGTGGGCCTTC
>-|few|TRBV6-5|14|TRBJ1-3
CASSPRVSGNTIYF
TGTGCCAGCAGTCCCAGGGTCTCTGGAAACACCATATATTTT
>-|-|TRBV5-4|12|TRBJ2-7
CASSHPPGGSSF
TGTGCCAGCAGTCACCCTCCGGGGGGCTCAAGCTTC
>-|-|TRBV2|15|TRBJ2-2
CASSRGGDFTGELFF
TGTGCCAGCAGCCGCGGAGGGGACTTCACCGGGGAGCTGTTTTTT
>-|once|TRBV6-5|15|TRBJ1-4
CASSDSGATNEKLFF
TGTGCCAGCAGTGACTCAGGAGCAACTAATGAAAAACTGTTTTTT
>TRBD2|once|TRBV28|15|TRBJ2-3
CASSSPGLVTDTQYF
TGTGCCAGCAGTTCCCCGGGACTAGTTACAGATACGCAGTATTTT
>TRBD2|-|TRBV6-4|15|TRBJ2-1
CASSAGLAGVDEQFF
TGTGCCAGCAGTGCGGGACTAGCGGGCGTGGATGAGCAGTTCTTC